These 21 T cell receptor beta chains came from one sample sequenced in a study of T cell changes during pregnancy in multiple sclerosis. Produced via immunoSEQ multiplex PCR; TCRdb's table is partial and in-frame only. The sample yields about 56,000 clones, around nine tenths seen once. Material: peripheral blood, obtained in the first trimester of pregnancy. The receptors stem from a female donor in good health, enrolled as a control in a pregnancy study.

The chain couples TRBV5-4 to TRBJ1-4; 10 positions match TRBD1. This CDR3 contains 16 residues. Looked up from germline, CDR1 is SGHNT and CDR2 is YYREEE (reference sequence). Germline trimming cut 0 bases from V and 8 bases from J; bases unmatched to any gene: 7. The DNA of the CDR3 is TGTGCCAGCAGCTTGGGACAGGGGGCGGTGGGAGAAAAACTGTTTTTT. Its translation is CASSLGQGAVGEKLFF.

The V gene is TRBV9, the J gene TRBJ1-4, with D hard to call. V was trimmed by 3 bases and J by 3 bases, leaving 12 bases between them. This CDR3 has 15 amino acids. Germline CDR1 SGDLS, CDR2 YYNGEE. The CDR3 loop is CASSDTGSANEKLFF. The CDR3 DNA follows: TGTGCCAGCAGCGATACGGGTTCGGCTAATGAAAAACTGTTTTTT.

V is TRBV19 and J is TRBJ2-1; 10 nucleotides line up with TRBD2. V lost 3 bases, J lost 5 bases, and 1 base stayed unmatched. CDR3 length: 14 amino acids. From germline, CDR1 is LNHDA and CDR2 SQIVND (reference sequence). CDR3 sequence: CASSITSGNNEQFF. In DNA form, the CDR3 reads TGTGCCAGTAGTATTACTAGCGGGAACAATGAGCAGTTCTTC.

This chain joins TRBV28 and TRBJ2-7, with 10 nucleotides matching TRBD1. V gave up 6 bases and J gave up 2 bases; unmatched junction bases: 7. The CDR3 is 15 amino acids. CDR1 is MDHEN, CDR2 SYDVKM, per germline. The CDR3 DNA sequence: TGTGCCAGCAGCTCAGGACAGGGGGACCCCTACGAGCAGTACTTC. This codes for CASSSGQGDPYEQYF.

The chain couples TRBV6-5 to TRBJ1-4; D is unresolved. V dropped 0 bases and J dropped 3 bases, with 11 bases sitting between them. CDR1 is MNHEY, CDR2 SVGAGI, per germline. The CDR3 is 16 residues long. DNA for the CDR3: TGTGCCAGCAGTTACTCGACGACAACCCCTAATGAAAAACTGTTTTTT. Amino acids: CASSYSTTTPNEKLFF.

This sequence joins TRBV11-2 and TRBJ2-2; 9 nucleotides match TRBD1. The CDR3 consists of 16 residues. Germline CDR1 and CDR2: SGHAT and FQNNGV. With 2 bases clipped from V and 5 bases from J, the junction kept 6 bases outside the gene matches. The CDR3 region is CASSLPGTGRTGELFF. The CDR3 coding sequence is TGTGCCAGCAGCTTACCCGGGACAGGGCGTACCGGGGAGCTGTTTTTT.

The table lists this clone with a few counts. The rearrangement links TRBV4-1 to TRBJ2-2; the D is unclear. This CDR3 is 13 amino acids long. Between the trimmed V and J ends, which lost 1 base and 4 bases, there was a span of 4 bases. Germline V gene lookup returns CDR1 MGHRA and CDR2 YSYEKL. DNA of the CDR3: TGCGCCAGCAGCCAAGTAGCCACCGGGGAGCTGTTTTTT. This gives the protein CASSQVATGELFF.

This clone was detected only once. V gene TRBV2 combines with J gene TRBJ1-2, with D possibly TRBD1 on 6 matching bases. The CDR3 loop spans 12 amino acids. The germline gives CDR1 SNHLY, CDR2 FYNNEI. V lost 6 bases and J lost 2, with 7 bases in between. CDR3 sequence (DNA): TGTGCCAGCAGGGGACAAAACTATGGCTACACCTTC. This gives the protein CASRGQNYGYTF.

The chain carries TRBV5-1 and TRBJ2-3; TRBD1 matches 7 bases. This CDR3 has 16 amino acids. J lost 1 base, V lost 1 base, and 6 bases had no gene match. Germline V gene sequence: CDR1 SGHRS, CDR2 YFSETQ. CDR3 nucleotides: TGCGCCAGCAGCTTGTACTCCGGGACAGGCACAGATACGCAGTATTTT. This translates into CASSLYSGTGTDTQYF.

The chain recombines TRBV6-6 with TRBJ1-2, with 9 nucleotides matching TRBD1. Germline trimming cut 6 bases from V and 7 bases from J; bases unmatched to any gene: 6. Per the germline V gene, CDR1 is MNHNY and CDR2 is SVGAGI (reference sequence). The CDR3 sequence is 13 residues long. CDR3 in DNA: TGTGCCAGCAGAATGACAGGGGGACCTGGCTACACCTTC. Protein sequence: CASRMTGGPGYTF.

The chain combines TRBV2 with TRBJ1-2; D is unclear. Germline values: CDR1 SNHLY, CDR2 FYNNEI. V lost 3 bases and J 5 bases, leaving 13 bases between the germline ends. This CDR3 has 14 amino acids. CDR3 nucleotide sequence: TGTGCCAGCAGTGATAGACTTGATCCGTATGGCTACACCTTC. Translating gives CASSDRLDPYGYTF.

This clone was observed once. The J gene is TRBJ1-1, the V gene TRBV5-1; TRBD1 is a possible D gene (5 bases). Trimming took 1 base from V and 1 from J, leaving 17 bases between them. Germline CDR1 SGHRS, CDR2 YFSETQ. The CDR3 spans 17 residues. The CDR3 loop reads CASSLRRGTAQNTEAFF. The DNA of the CDR3 is TGCGCCAGCAGCTTGAGAAGGGGCACAGCTCAGAACACTGAAGCTTTCTTT.

The chain carries TRBV7-2 and TRBJ2-1, with a possible D match to TRBD1 (6 bases). Germline lookup yields CDR1 SGHTA and CDR2 FQGNSA. The CDR3 length is 16 residues. The V end was cut by 5 bases, the J end by 2 bases, with 16 bases between. CDR3 nucleotides: TGTGCCAGCAGCGTACAACAGGGTAGTACCTACAATGAGCAGTTCTTC. This translates into CASSVQQGSTYNEQFF.

This clone has more than one count but fewer than ten. The chain couples TRBV6-5 to TRBJ1-1; D is unclear. Germline values: CDR1 MNHEY, CDR2 SVGAGI. The CDR3 runs 15 residues. V was cut by 4 bases and J by 3 bases, with 15 bases left in between. The CDR3 here is CASSSGRAGDTEAFF. CDR3 nucleotides: TGTGCCAGCAGTTCGGGCCGTGCCGGGGACACTGAAGCTTTCTTT.

V usage is TRBV29-1 and J usage is TRBJ2-5, with a weak D call TRBD2 (5 bases). Trimming took 7 bases from V and 1 from J, leaving 10 bases between them. This CDR3 spans 12 amino acids. From germline, CDR1 is SQVTM and CDR2 ANQGSEA. The CDR3 region has the DNA TGCAGCGCCGGACTTGTCCAAGAGACCCAGTACTTC. The encoded protein is CSAGLVQETQYF. Drawing the rest from reference TRBV29-1 and TRBJ2-5, the complete variable domain is SAVISQKPSRDICQRGTSLTIQCQVDSQVTMMFWYRQQPGQSLTLIATANQGSEATYESGFVIDKFPISRPNLTFSTLTVSNMSPEDSSIYLCSAGLVQETQYFGPGTRLLVL.

This sequence joins TRBV5-1 and TRBJ1-2; 8 bases are shared with TRBD1. The germline V gene has CDR1 SGHRS and CDR2 YFSETQ. V was clipped by 2 bases and J by 8 bases; unmatched bases: 14. The CDR3 runs 16 residues. The CDR3 spells CASSFGFSDRVKGYTF. The CDR3 DNA is TGCGCCAGCAGCTTTGGCTTTTCGGACAGGGTGAAAGGCTACACCTTC.

In the case of this clone: At one of its ends the junction is not consistent with the germline gene, which may arise from a read error. The V gene is TRBV27, the J gene TRBJ2-7, with 9 bases that match TRBD1. Germline CDR1 MNHEY, CDR2 SMNVEV (reference sequence). The CDR3 has 14 amino acids. CDR3 nucleotide sequence: TGTGCCAGCAGTCCCGACAGGGGGTACTACGAGCGGTACTTC. It codes for CASSPDRGYYERYF.

The CDR3 nucleotides are TGTGCCAGCACCCCTAACTCCTACGAGCAGTACTTC. This sequence encodes CASTPNSYEQYF. J is TRBJ2-7 and V is TRBV2; D call uncertain. From germline, CDR1 is SNHLY and CDR2 FYNNEI. This CDR3 contains 12 residues. V gave up 7 bases and J gave up 0 bases, with 7 bases separating them.

The chain uses TRBV5-1 and TRBJ1-2, with D perhaps TRBD1 (5 bases). The CDR3 contains 14 residues. The germline gives CDR1 SGHRS, CDR2 YFSETQ. V shed 8 bases and J shed 5 bases, with 19 bases lying between them. This CDR3 is CASRQLTPMYGYTF. The CDR3 DNA sequence: TGCGCCAGTAGACAGCTTACTCCGATGTATGGCTACACCTTC.

The chain links TRBV11-1 to TRBJ1-1, with 7 bases aligning to TRBD1. With 1 base clipped from V and 5 bases from J, the junction kept 1 base outside the gene matches. The germline V gene has CDR1 SGHAT and CDR2 FQDESV (reference sequence). The CDR3 length is 13 residues. This CDR3 reads CASSLGTGTEAFF. CDR3 nucleotide sequence: TGTGCCAGCAGCTTAGGGACAGGAACTGAAGCTTTCTTT.

The V gene is TRBV14, the J gene TRBJ2-2; TRBD2 matches 7 bases. The CDR3 extends over 16 amino acids. Per the germline V gene, CDR1 is SGHDN and CDR2 is FVKESK. Unmatched junction bases numbered 7, after V lost 2 bases and J lost 4 bases. The CDR3 bases are TGTGCCAGCAGCCAAACGGCGGGAGCCACCACCGGGGAGCTGTTTTTT. This encodes CASSQTAGATTGELFF.